Listed here is a single T cell receptor (beta chain). Antigen specificity is unknown. The table came from immunoSEQ multiplex PCR; TCRdb's copy has only in-frame clones and leaves some out. Among more than 150,000 clones listed, 80% to 95% were seen once. The sample is drawn from a study of T cell responses to AZD1222 COVID-19 vaccine. Study context: Second-dose groups at about 4 or about 12 weeks were pooled. Study findings and constraints: The donor group comprised mostly white British people and more females; the analysis possibly underestimated clonal diversity. Only five or six individuals given AZD1222 were seropositive at baseline.

The germline gives CDR1 SGHVS, CDR2 FQNEAQ. The CDR3 extends over 16 amino acids. V was shortened by 2 bases and J by 3 bases, with 14 bases between the two germline ends. Here the sequenced sample was peripheral blood, taken on day 0 of AZD1222 vaccination. This sequence originates from an adult in good health. The chain links TRBV7-8 to TRBJ1-5; no firm D call. CDR3 nucleotide sequence: TGTGCCAGCAGCTTATTTGGCAGAGCAATCAATCAGCCCCAGCATTTT. Its translation is CASSLFGRAINQPQHF.